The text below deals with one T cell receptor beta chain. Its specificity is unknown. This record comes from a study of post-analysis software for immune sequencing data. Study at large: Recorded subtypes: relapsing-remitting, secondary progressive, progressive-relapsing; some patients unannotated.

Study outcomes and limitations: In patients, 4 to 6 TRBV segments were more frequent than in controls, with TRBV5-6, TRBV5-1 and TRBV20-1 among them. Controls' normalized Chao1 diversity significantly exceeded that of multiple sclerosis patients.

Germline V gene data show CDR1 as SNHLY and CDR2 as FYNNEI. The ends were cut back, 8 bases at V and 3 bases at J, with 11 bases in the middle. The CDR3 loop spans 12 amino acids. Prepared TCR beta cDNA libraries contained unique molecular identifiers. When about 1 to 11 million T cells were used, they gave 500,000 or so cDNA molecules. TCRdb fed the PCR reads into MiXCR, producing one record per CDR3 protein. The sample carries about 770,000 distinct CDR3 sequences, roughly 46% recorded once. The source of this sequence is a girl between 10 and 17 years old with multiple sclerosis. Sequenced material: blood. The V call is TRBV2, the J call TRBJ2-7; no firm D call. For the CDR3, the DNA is TGTGCCAGCGTGGGTCCTCTCTACGAGCAGTACTTC. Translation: CASVGPLYEQYF.